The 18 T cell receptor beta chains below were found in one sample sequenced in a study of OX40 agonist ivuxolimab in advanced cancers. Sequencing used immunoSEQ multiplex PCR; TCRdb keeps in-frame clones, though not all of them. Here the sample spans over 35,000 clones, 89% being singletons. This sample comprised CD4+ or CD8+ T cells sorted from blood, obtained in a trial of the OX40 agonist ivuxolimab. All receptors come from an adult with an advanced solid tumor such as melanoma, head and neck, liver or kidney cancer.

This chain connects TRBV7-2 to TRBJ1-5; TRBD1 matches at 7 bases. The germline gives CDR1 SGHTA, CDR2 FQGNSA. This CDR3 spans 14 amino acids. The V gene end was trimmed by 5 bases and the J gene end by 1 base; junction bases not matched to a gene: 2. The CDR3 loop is CASSPQGSNQPQHF. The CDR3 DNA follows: TGTGCCAGCAGCCCACAGGGGAGCAATCAGCCCCAGCATTTT. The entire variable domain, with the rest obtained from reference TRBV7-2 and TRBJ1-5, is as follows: GAGVSQSPSNKVTEKGKDVELRCDPISGHTALYWYRQSLGQGLEFLIYFQGNSAPDKSGLPSDRFSAERTGGSVSTLTIQRTQQEDSAVYLCASSPQGSNQPQHFGDGTRLSIL.

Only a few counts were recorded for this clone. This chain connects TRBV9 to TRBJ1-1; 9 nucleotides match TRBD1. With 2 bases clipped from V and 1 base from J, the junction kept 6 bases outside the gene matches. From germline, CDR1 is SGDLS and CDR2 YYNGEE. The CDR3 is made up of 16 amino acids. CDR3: CASSVGTGLGNTEAFF. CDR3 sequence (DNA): TGTGCCAGCAGCGTGGGGACAGGGCTGGGGAACACTGAAGCTTTCTTT.

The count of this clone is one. CDR3 amino acids: CASSVTRSNEQFF. The CDR3 coding sequence is TGTGCCAGCAGCGTGACTAGAAGCAATGAGCAGTTCTTC. The chain recombines TRBV7-2 with TRBJ2-1, with a possible D match to TRBD2 (6 bases). The CDR3 covers 13 residues. Germline V gene lookup returns CDR1 SGHTA and CDR2 FQGNSA. Trimming cost V 5 bases and J 6 bases, with 11 bases left between them.

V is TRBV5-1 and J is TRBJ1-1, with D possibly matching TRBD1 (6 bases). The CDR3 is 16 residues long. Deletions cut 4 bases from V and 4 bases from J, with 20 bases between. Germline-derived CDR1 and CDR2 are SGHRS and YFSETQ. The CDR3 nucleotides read TGCGCCAGCAGCCTCCAGGGGATGGGGACGCTCACTGAAGCTTTCTTT. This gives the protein CASSLQGMGTLTEAFF.

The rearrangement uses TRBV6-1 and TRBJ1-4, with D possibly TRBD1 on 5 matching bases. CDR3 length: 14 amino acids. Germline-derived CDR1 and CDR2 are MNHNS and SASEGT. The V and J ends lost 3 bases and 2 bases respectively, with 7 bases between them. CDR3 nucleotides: TGTGCCAGCAGTGAGGGGGGGACTAATGAAAAACTGTTTTTT. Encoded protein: CASSEGGTNEKLFF.

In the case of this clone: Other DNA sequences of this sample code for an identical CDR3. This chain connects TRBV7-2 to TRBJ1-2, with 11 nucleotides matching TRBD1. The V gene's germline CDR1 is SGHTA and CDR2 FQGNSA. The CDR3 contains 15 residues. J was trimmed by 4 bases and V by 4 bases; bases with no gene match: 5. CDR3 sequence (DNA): TGTGCCAGCAGCTCCCCGGGACAGGGGGGCTATGGCTACACCTTC. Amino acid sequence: CASSSPGQGGYGYTF.

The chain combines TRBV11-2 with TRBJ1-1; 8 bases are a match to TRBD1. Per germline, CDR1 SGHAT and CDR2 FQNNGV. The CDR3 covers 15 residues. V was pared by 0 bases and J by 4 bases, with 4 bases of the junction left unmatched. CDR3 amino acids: CASSLEGTGSTEAFF. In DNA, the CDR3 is TGTGCCAGCAGCTTAGAGGGGACAGGAAGCACTGAAGCTTTCTTT.

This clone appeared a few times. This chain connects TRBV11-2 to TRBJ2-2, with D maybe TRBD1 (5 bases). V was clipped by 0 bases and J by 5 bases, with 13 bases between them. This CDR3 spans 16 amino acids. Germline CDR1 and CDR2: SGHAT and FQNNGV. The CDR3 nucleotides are TGTGCCAGCAGCTTAGATCAGGGCCACGGAACCGGGGAGCTGTTTTTT. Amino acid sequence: CASSLDQGHGTGELFF.

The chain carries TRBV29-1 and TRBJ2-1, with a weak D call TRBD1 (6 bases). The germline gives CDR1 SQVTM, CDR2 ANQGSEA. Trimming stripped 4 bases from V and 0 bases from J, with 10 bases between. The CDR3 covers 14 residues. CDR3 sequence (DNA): TGCAGCGTTGTTAGGGGGAGCTCCTACAATGAGCAGTTCTTC. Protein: CSVVRGSSYNEQFF.

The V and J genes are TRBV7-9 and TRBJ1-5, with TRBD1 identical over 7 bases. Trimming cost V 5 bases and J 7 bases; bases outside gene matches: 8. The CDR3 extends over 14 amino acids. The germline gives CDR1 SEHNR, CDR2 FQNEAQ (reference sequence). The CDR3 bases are TGTGCCAGCAGCCTAGGTGGAGGGGGCCAGCCCCAGCATTTT. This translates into CASSLGGGGQPQHF.

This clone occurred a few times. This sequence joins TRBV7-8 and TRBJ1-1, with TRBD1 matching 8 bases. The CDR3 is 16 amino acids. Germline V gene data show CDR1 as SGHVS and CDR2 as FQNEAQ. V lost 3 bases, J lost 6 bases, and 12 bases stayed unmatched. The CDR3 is CASSFGQGLGTAEAFF. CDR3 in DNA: TGTGCCAGCAGCTTCGGACAGGGCTTAGGGACGGCTGAAGCTTTCTTT.

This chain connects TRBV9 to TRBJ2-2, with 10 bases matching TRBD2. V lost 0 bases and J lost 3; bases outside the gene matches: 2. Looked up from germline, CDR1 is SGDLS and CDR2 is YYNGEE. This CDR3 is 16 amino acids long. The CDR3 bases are TGTGCCAGCAGCGTAGATACTAGCGGGGACACCGGGGAGCTGTTTTTT. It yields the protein CASSVDTSGDTGELFF.

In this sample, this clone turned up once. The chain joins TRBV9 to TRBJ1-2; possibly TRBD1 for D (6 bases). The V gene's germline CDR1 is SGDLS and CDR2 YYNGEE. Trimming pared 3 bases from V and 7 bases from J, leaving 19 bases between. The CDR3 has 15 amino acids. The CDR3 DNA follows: TGTGCCAGCAGCGCATCCAGCTCATGGGACACTGGCTACACCTTC. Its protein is CASSASSSWDTGYTF.

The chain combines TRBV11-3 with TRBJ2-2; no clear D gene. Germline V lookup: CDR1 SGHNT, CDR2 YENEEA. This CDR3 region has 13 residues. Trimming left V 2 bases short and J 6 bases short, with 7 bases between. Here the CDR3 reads CASSLRVAGELFF. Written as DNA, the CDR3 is TGTGCCAGCAGCTTAAGGGTTGCCGGGGAGCTGTTTTTT.

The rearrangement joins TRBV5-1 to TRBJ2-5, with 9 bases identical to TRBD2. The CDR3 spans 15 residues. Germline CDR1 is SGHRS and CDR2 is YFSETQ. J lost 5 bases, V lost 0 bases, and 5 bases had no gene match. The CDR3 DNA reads TGCGCCAGCAGCTTGGAAGCGGGGGGAACGGAGACCCAGTACTTC. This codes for CASSLEAGGTETQYF.

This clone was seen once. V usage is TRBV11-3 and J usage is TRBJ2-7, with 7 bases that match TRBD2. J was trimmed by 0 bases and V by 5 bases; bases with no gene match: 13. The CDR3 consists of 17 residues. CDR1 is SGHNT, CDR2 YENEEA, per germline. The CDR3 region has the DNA TGTGCCAGCAGCAAAGAGGCCCCTAGCGGTAGCTCCTACGAGCAGTACTTC. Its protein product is CASSKEAPSGSSYEQYF.

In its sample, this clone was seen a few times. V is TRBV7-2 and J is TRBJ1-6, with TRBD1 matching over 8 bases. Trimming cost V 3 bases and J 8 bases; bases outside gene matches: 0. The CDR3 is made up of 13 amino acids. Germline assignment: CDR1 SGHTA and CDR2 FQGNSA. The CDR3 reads CASSLTGDSPLHF. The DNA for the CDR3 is TGTGCCAGCAGCTTGACAGGGGATTCACCCCTCCACTTT.

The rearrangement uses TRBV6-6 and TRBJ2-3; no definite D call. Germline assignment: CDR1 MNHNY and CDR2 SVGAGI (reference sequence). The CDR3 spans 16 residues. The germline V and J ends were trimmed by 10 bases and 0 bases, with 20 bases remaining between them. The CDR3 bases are TGTGCCACTATCACCGACGGAGCTATTAGCACAGATACGCAGTATTTT. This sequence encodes CATITDGAISTDTQYF.